What follows is one T cell receptor beta chain and its context. Its antigen is unknown. These data are taken from a study of T cells in localized non-small cell lung cancer. Sequenced by immunoSEQ multiplex PCR; TCRdb stores in-frame clones only, minus some. The data contain about 76,000 clones, approximately 84% of them singletons. The study, taken as a whole, reports: There was higher T cell clonality in uninvolved adjacent lung than in tumor, and it was highest there. Patients showing higher blood T cell density tended to see longer overall survival.

CDR1 LNHDA and CDR2 SQIVND come from the germline V gene (reference sequence). V lost 3 bases, J lost 4 bases, and 13 bases lay in between. There are 15 residues in the CDR3. This TCR came from a female donor older than 55 with stage I lung adenocarcinoma. The input for sequencing was peripheral blood, taken before any cancer treatment. The gene calls are TRBV19 and TRBJ1-5; D is ambiguous. CDR3 coding DNA: TGTGCCAGTAGTATCAGCAGGTCGGGGAATCAGCCCCAGCATTTT. Its translation: CASSISRSGNQPQHF.